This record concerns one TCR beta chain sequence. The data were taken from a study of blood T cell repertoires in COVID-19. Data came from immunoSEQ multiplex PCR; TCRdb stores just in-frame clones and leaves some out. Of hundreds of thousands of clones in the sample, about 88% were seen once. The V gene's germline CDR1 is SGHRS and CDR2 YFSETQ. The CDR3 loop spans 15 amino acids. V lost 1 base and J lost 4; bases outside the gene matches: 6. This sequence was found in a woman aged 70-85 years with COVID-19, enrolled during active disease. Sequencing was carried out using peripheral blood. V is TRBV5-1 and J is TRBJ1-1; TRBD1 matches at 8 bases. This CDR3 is CASSLRTGLVTEAFF. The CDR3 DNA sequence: TGCGCCAGCAGCTTGCGGACAGGGTTGGTCACTGAAGCTTTCTTT.